This T cell receptor beta chain was observed in a study of blood T cell repertoires in COVID-19. Across the study: T cells, B-cell-depleted T cells, or PBMCs provided the cDNA or gDNA that served as material.

After removal of 4 bases from V and 6 bases from J, the junction contained 6 bases not matched to a gene. The CDR3 spans 15 residues. Germline V gene lookup returns CDR1 MNHEY and CDR2 SMNVEV (reference sequence). Per the authors' pipeline: Scientists estimated how many nucleated cells there were by amplifying reference gene primers. Assay: immunoSEQ multiplex PCR; the TCRdb copy retains only in-frame clones and omits some. V and J calls and clone size are as listed in that table; D and trimming were resolved from the DNA. The sample records roughly 25,000 clones, 70% to 90% being singletons. This sequence originates from a man aged 70-80 years with acute or convalescent COVID-19. The sample consisted of peripheral blood. The J gene is TRBJ2-3, the V gene TRBV27, with 11 bases matching TRBD2. CDR3 DNA sequence: TGTGCCAGCAGTTATAGCGGGGGGGCCATGGATACGCAGTATTTT. Translated, it gives CASSYSGGAMDTQYF.